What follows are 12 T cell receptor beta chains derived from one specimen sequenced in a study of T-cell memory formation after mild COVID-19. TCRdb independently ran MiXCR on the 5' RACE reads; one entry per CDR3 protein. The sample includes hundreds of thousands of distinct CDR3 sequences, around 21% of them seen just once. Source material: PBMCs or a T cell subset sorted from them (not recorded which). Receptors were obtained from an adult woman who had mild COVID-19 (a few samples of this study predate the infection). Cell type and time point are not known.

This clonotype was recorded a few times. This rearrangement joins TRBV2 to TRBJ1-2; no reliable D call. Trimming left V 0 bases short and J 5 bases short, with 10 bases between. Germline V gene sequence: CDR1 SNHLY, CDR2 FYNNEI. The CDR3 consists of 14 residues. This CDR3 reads CASSEAPDVYGYTF. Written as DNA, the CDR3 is TGTGCCAGCAGTGAAGCGCCTGATGTATATGGCTACACCTTC.

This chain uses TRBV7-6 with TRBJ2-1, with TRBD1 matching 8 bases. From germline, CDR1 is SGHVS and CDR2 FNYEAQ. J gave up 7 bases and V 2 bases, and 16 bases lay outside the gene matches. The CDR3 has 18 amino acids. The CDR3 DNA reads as TGTGCCAGCAGCTTACGAGTCATTGGTCAGGGGGCAATTAATGAGCAGTTCTTC. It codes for CASSLRVIGQGAINEQFF.

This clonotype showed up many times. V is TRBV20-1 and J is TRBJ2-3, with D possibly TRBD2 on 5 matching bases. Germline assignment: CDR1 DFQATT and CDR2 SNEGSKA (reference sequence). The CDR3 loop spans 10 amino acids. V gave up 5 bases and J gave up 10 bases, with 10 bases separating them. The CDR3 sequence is CSAEGVAQYF. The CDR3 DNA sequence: TGCAGTGCTGAGGGCGTGGCGCAGTATTTT.

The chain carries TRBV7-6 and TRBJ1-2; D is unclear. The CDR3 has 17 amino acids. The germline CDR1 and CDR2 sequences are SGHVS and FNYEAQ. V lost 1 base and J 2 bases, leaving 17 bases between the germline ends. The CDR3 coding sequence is TGTGCCAGCAGCTTAGACCCCCTTGGGAAGACCAACTATGGCTACACCTTC. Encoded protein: CASSLDPLGKTNYGYTF.

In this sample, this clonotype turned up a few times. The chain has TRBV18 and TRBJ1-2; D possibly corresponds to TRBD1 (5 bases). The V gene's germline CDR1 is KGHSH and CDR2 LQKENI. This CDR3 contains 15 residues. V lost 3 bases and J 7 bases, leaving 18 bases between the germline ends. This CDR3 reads CASSPGQGVASGYTF. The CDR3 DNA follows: TGTGCCAGCTCACCGGGGCAGGGCGTTGCTTCTGGCTACACCTTC.

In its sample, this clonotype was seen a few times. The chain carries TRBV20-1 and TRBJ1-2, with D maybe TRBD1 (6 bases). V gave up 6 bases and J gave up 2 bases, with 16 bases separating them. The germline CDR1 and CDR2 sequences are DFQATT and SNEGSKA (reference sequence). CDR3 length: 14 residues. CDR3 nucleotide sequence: TGCAGTGCCCAAGCGTACAGGGCAAACTATGGCTACACCTTC. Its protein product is CSAQAYRANYGYTF.

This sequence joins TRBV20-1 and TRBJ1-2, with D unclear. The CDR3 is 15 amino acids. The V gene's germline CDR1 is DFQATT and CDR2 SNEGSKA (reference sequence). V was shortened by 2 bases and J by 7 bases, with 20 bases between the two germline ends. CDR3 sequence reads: CSARPNAYPMGGYTF. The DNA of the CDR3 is TGCAGTGCTAGACCTAACGCCTACCCAATGGGTGGCTACACCTTC.

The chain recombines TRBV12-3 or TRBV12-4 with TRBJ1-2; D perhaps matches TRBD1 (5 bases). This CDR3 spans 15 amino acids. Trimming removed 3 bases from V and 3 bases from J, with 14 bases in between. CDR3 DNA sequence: TGTGCCAGCAGTTTTTCGGGGCTCCCTCACTATGGCTACACCTTC. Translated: CASSFSGLPHYGYTF.

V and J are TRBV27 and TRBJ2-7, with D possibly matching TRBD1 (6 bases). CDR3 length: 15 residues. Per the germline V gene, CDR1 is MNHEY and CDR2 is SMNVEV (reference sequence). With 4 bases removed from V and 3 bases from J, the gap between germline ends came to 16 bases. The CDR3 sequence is CASSSRQVLYYEQYF. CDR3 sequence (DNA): TGTGCCAGCAGTTCCCGACAGGTGCTCTACTACGAGCAGTACTTC.

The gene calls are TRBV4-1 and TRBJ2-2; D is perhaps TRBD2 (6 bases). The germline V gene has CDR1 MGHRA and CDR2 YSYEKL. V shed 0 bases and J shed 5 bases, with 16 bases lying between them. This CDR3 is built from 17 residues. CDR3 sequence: CASSQDGWDLATGELFF. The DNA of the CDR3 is TGCGCCAGCAGCCAAGATGGTTGGGACTTGGCGACCGGGGAGCTGTTTTTT.

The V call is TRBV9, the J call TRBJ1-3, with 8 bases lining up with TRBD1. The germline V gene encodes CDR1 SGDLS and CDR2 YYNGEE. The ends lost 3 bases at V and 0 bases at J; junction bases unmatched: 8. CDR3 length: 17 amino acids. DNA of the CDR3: TGTGCCAGCAGCGCAAGGGACAGGCAGTTCTCTGGAAACACCATATATTTT. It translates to CASSARDRQFSGNTIYF.

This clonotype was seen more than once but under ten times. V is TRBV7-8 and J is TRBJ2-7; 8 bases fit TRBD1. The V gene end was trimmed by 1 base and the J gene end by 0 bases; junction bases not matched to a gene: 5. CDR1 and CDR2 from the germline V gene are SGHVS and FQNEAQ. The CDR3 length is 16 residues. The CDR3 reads CASSLGGTGSSYEQYF. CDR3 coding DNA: TGTGCCAGCAGCTTAGGGGGGACAGGAAGCTCCTACGAGCAGTACTTC.